The 27 T cell receptor beta chains given below trace back to one sample, sequenced in a study of early T cells in non-severe SARS-CoV-2 infection. TCRdb called the 5' RACE reads again in MiXCR, with one record for every CDR3 protein. Of 50,000 or so distinct CDR3 sequences listed, roughly an eighth are singletons. The sample comprised whole blood. These receptors were obtained from an adult who was a healthcare worker with PCR-confirmed SARS-CoV-2 infection or an uninfected control (not recorded which).

The chain carries TRBV12-3 or TRBV12-4 and TRBJ2-4; D remains unclear. V lost 2 bases and J lost 2, with 16 bases in between. This CDR3 spans 17 amino acids. The CDR3 coding sequence is TGTGCCAGCAGTTTAAGGCCCGTGGCAGGTCCCAAAAACATTCAGTACTTC. Amino acids: CASSLRPVAGPKNIQYF.

In its sample, this clonotype was seen many times. The chain links TRBV7-8 to TRBJ2-1; D is undetermined. V was cut by 1 base and J by 5 bases, with 0 bases left in between. The CDR3 contains 11 residues. Germline V gene lookup returns CDR1 SGHVS and CDR2 FQNEAQ. The CDR3 DNA is TGTGCCAGCAGCTTAGACAATGAGCAGTTCTTC. Translation: CASSLDNEQFF.

This clonotype was detected many times. The chain recombines TRBV7-9 with TRBJ2-3; perhaps D is TRBD1 or TRBD2 (5 bases each). The V gene lost 5 bases and the J gene lost 2 bases, with 17 bases spanning the gap. This CDR3 is built from 16 residues. Germline CDR1 and CDR2: SEHNR and FQNEAQ (reference sequence). The chain's CDR3 is CASSRWGSGTTDTQYF. As DNA, the CDR3 is TGTGCCAGCAGCCGGTGGGGGTCGGGGACCACAGATACGCAGTATTTT.

This clonotype was picked up many times. This sequence joins TRBV7-9 and TRBJ2-1, with TRBD2 as a possible D gene (6 bases). The CDR3 runs to 17 residues. The germline gives CDR1 SEHNR, CDR2 FQNEAQ (reference sequence). Trimming left V 5 bases short and J 0 bases short, with 17 bases between. CDR3 in amino acids: CASSPGLLTSSYNEQFF. CDR3 in DNA: TGTGCCAGCAGCCCGGGACTCCTGACTAGCTCCTACAATGAGCAGTTCTTC.

The V gene is TRBV5-1, the J gene TRBJ1-2; 7 bases agree with TRBD1. The CDR3 sequence is 13 residues long. Trimming cost V 2 bases and J 3 bases; bases outside gene matches: 1. The germline V gene has CDR1 SGHRS and CDR2 YFSETQ. This chain's CDR3 is CASSFTGDYGYTF. For the CDR3, the DNA is TGCGCCAGCAGCTTCACAGGGGACTATGGCTACACCTTC.

This clonotype turned up a few times. This rearrangement joins TRBV29-1 to TRBJ2-1; 11 bases line up with TRBD2. V trimming: 7 bases; J trimming: 6 bases; junction bases outside the gene matches: 2. Germline V gene lookup returns CDR1 SQVTM and CDR2 ANQGSEA. The CDR3 consists of 12 residues. This CDR3 is CSGLAGGNEQFF. CDR3 bases: TGCAGCGGCCTAGCGGGAGGCAATGAGCAGTTCTTC.

This clonotype appeared many times. The chain couples TRBV6-6 to TRBJ2-2, with TRBD2 matching over 7 bases. The CDR3 spans 16 residues. J gave up 6 bases and V 7 bases, and 14 bases lay outside the gene matches. In germline, CDR1 is MNHNY, CDR2 SVGAGI (reference sequence). The CDR3 protein is CASTSDPGGSAGELFF. CDR3 bases: TGTGCCAGCACCTCTGATCCGGGGGGAAGTGCCGGGGAGCTGTTTTTT.

This clonotype was counted ten times or more. The DNA of the CDR3 is TGTGCCAGCAGCTTCTACAATGAGCAGTTCTTC. Encoded protein: CASSFYNEQFF. The V and J genes are TRBV27 and TRBJ2-1; D is unresolved. The V and J ends lost 6 bases and 3 bases respectively, with 3 bases between them. Germline V gene data show CDR1 as MNHEY and CDR2 as SMNVEV (reference sequence). The CDR3 runs to 11 residues.

This clonotype was seen a few times. The CDR3 region has the DNA TGTGCCAGCAGCTTAAACGGGGGTGTTGGCTACACCTTC. Residues: CASSLNGGVGYTF. This chain connects TRBV7-9 to TRBJ1-2; possible D gene TRBD1, 5 bases. Germline CDR1 SEHNR, CDR2 FQNEAQ (reference sequence). The CDR3 runs to 13 residues. V lost 2 bases, J lost 7 bases, and 11 bases lay in between.

This clonotype occurred many times. V is TRBV6-6 and J is TRBJ1-1; possible D gene TRBD1, 5 bases. The CDR3 has 15 amino acids. Germline lookup yields CDR1 MNHNY and CDR2 SVGAGI (reference sequence). Trimming took 7 bases from V and 7 from J, leaving 22 bases between them. Here the CDR3 reads CASTLRGQAGYEAFF. The CDR3 DNA reads TGTGCCAGCACCTTACGGGGCCAGGCGGGATATGAAGCTTTCTTT.

The J gene is TRBJ2-7, the V gene TRBV29-1; D ambiguous. V was pared by 3 bases and J by 3 bases, with 6 bases between. CDR3 length: 11 amino acids. Germline assignment: CDR1 SQVTM and CDR2 ANQGSEA. CDR3 nucleotides: TGCAGCGTTGAGTCCAACTACGAGCAGTACTTC. It translates to CSVESNYEQYF.

The chain links TRBV24-1 to TRBJ2-1, with 7 bases lining up with TRBD2. There are 14 residues in the CDR3. V shed 12 bases and J 0 bases; nucleotides not matched to a gene: 7. The germline gives CDR1 KGHDR, CDR2 SFDVKD. In nucleotides, the CDR3 is TGTGCCTCCCGCGGCGGGAGCTCCTACAATGAGCAGTTCTTC. It yields the protein CASRGGSSYNEQFF.

This clonotype was found many times. The genes are TRBV20-1 and TRBJ1-2; D possibly corresponds to TRBD1 (6 bases). The CDR3 is 13 residues long. Trimming took off 6 bases at V and 4 bases at J, with 15 bases between the two ends. The germline CDR1 and CDR2 sequences are DFQATT and SNEGSKA (reference sequence). The DNA for the CDR3 is TGCAGTGCCCCACAGGGAGTAACCTATGGCTACACCTTC. It specifies CSAPQGVTYGYTF.

The gene calls are TRBV18 and TRBJ2-3; 10 bases map to TRBD1. Germline CDR1 is KGHSH and CDR2 is LQKENI. This CDR3 spans 16 amino acids. V gave up 2 bases and J gave up 2 bases; unmatched junction bases: 4. Here the CDR3 DNA reads TGTGCCAGCTCACCATTTGGGACAGGGGACACAGATACGCAGTATTTT. Its translation: CASSPFGTGDTDTQYF.

This clonotype was counted only a few times. Here the CDR3 reads CASSLLSRNSYEQYF. The CDR3 nucleotides are TGTGCCAGCAGTTTACTATCCCGGAATTCCTACGAGCAGTACTTC. The genes are TRBV28 and TRBJ2-7; the D is unclear. Germline CDR1 MDHEN, CDR2 SYDVKM. There are 15 residues in the CDR3. V lost 2 bases, J lost 1 base, and 12 bases lay in between.

This clonotype was seen only a few times. The chain carries TRBV29-1 and TRBJ2-3, with D hard to call. CDR3 length equals 12 residues. Germline-derived CDR1 and CDR2 are SQVTM and ANQGSEA. V lost 0 bases and J 4 bases, leaving 5 bases between the germline ends. The CDR3 sequence is CSVEEKSDTQYF. The CDR3 nucleotides read TGCAGCGTTGAAGAGAAATCAGATACGCAGTATTTT.

The rearrangement uses TRBV5-1 and TRBJ1-2, with 7 bases aligning to TRBD1. There are 15 residues in the CDR3. V gave up 4 bases and J gave up 4 bases; unmatched junction bases: 10. Germline lookup yields CDR1 SGHRS and CDR2 YFSETQ. The CDR3 bases are TGCGCCAGCAGCGTTTCAGGGGGTAGTATCTATGGCTACACCTTC. Translating it yields CASSVSGGSIYGYTF.

This clonotype was seen many times. The V and J genes are TRBV5-6 and TRBJ2-5; D is possibly TRBD2 (6 bases). The CDR3 is 13 amino acids. Between the trimmed V and J ends, which lost 5 bases and 6 bases, there was a span of 14 bases. Germline V gene lookup returns CDR1 SGHDT and CDR2 YYEEEE. The CDR3 sequence: CASSQSGLKTQYF. CDR3 nucleotides: TGTGCCAGCAGTCAGAGCGGGCTAAAGACCCAGTACTTC.

Ten or more counts support this clonotype. This rearrangement joins TRBV9 to TRBJ2-1, with 8 bases aligning to TRBD2. The CDR3 totals 15 residues. The ends lost 4 bases at V and 6 bases at J; junction bases unmatched: 9. From germline, CDR1 is SGDLS and CDR2 YYNGEE. CDR3 sequence reads: CASSTRLAGVNEQFF. As DNA, the CDR3 is TGTGCCAGCAGCACCCGGCTAGCGGGCGTCAATGAGCAGTTCTTC.

Worth noting for this clonotype: Mismatch with germline at one junction end may stem from a read error. The CDR3 protein is CSVEAGGLLRDF. As DNA, the CDR3 is TGCAGCGTTGAGGCGGGAGGGCTGCTTCGTGATTTC. The rearrangement uses TRBV29-1 and TRBJ2-4; 9 bases agree with TRBD2. CDR1 and CDR2 from the germline V gene are SQVTM and ANQGSEA. The CDR3 covers 12 residues. Combining the CDR3 with reference TRBV29-1 and TRBJ2-4 gives the whole variable domain SAVISQKPSRDICQRGTSLTIQCQVDSQVTMMFWYRQQPGQSLTLIATANQGSEATYESGFVIDKFPISRPNLTFSTLTVSNMSPEDSSIYLCSVEAGGLLRDFGAGTRLSVL.

The chain has TRBV7-9 and TRBJ2-1; 10 positions match TRBD1. The germline CDR1 and CDR2 sequences are SEHNR and FQNEAQ (reference sequence). This CDR3 has 15 residues. The ends lost 3 bases at V and 7 bases at J; junction bases unmatched: 6. The CDR3 nucleotides are TGTGCCAGCAGCTTCAGAGGGACAGGGGTAAATGAGCAGTTCTTC. Translation gives CASSFRGTGVNEQFF. Based on the CDR3 plus reference TRBV7-9 and TRBJ2-1, the full variable domain is DTGVSQNPRHKITKRGQNVTFRCDPISEHNRLYWYRQTLGQGPEFLTYFQNEAQLEKSRLLSDRFSAERPKGSFSTLEIQRTEQGDSAMYLCASSFRGTGVNEQFFGPGTRLTVL.

This clonotype was observed at least ten times. CDR3 bases: TGTGCCAGCAGTTACTCGAGACAGAACCAAGAGACCCAGTACTTC. Encoded protein: CASSYSRQNQETQYF. The chain combines TRBV6-5 with TRBJ2-5, with a tentative D call TRBD1 (5 bases). The CDR3 has 15 residues. CDR1 is MNHEY and CDR2 is SVGAGI in the germline V gene. V lost 0 bases to trimming and J lost 0 bases, with 8 bases between them.

The V gene is TRBV20-1, the J gene TRBJ2-2, with 11 nucleotides matching TRBD1. The germline V gene has CDR1 DFQATT and CDR2 SNEGSKA (reference sequence). The CDR3 length is 15 residues. V shed 2 bases, J shed 7 bases, and the junction held 6 bases outside the gene matches. In nucleotides, the CDR3 is TGCAGTGCTAGAAACGGACAGGGGGCGAACGGGGAGCTGTTTTTT. As protein: CSARNGQGANGELFF.

This chain uses TRBV6-2 or TRBV6-3 with TRBJ1-6, with 9 bases matching TRBD1. This CDR3 has 15 residues. V shed 7 bases, J shed 8 bases, and the junction held 9 bases outside the gene matches. Germline V CDR1 and CDR2: MNHEY, SVGEGT. CDR3 sequence: CASTTEQGAYSPLHF. The CDR3 DNA is TGTGCCAGCACCACGGAACAGGGGGCTTATTCACCCCTCCACTTT.

There are many counts of this clonotype. The CDR3 reads CASSLQAGANVLTF. DNA of the CDR3: TGTGCCAGCAGTTTACAGGCTGGGGCCAACGTCCTGACTTTC. The gene calls are TRBV27 and TRBJ2-6; no reliable D call. This CDR3 spans 14 amino acids. Trimming removed 2 bases from V and 2 bases from J, with 4 bases in between. Germline loops: CDR1 MNHEY, CDR2 SMNVEV (reference sequence).

This clonotype was seen at least ten times. The chain carries TRBV29-1 and TRBJ1-5, with 7 bases fitting TRBD1. CDR3 length: 13 amino acids. The V segment lost 7 bases and the J segment 1 base; nucleotides outside the gene matches: 4. The germline gives CDR1 SQVTM, CDR2 ANQGSEA. This chain's CDR3 is CSAGTVSNQPQHF. The CDR3 DNA is TGCAGCGCCGGGACAGTAAGCAATCAGCCCCAGCATTTT.

This clonotype was counted many times. V is TRBV18 and J is TRBJ2-1, with 7 bases identical to TRBD1. Trimming removed 1 base from V and 7 bases from J; junction bases left unmatched: 7. The germline CDR1 and CDR2 sequences are KGHSH and LQKENI. CDR3 length: 15 residues. The CDR3 protein is CASSPRTGHRNEQFF. Here the CDR3 DNA reads TGTGCCAGCTCACCACGGACAGGTCATAGAAATGAGCAGTTCTTC.